This TCR beta chain comes out of a study of cytotoxic CD8 clonotypes in ibrutinib-treated CLL. The study, taken as a whole, reports: Patients showed higher baseline clonality than age-matched healthy donors, and it tracked circulating CD8+ T-cell counts. At progression, clonality fell back toward baseline after rising at ibrutinib response.

Germline assignment: CDR1 MGHRA and CDR2 YSYEKL. V lost 5 bases, J lost 2 bases, and 12 bases lay in between. The length of the CDR3 is 14 residues. Libraries were prepared by immunoSEQ multiplex PCR; TCRdb keeps only in-frame clonotypes and omits some of them. The sample shows 300,000 or so clones, over 60% of them seen only once. This clone was counted only a few times. Its antigen is not identified. The V and J genes are TRBV4-1 and TRBJ2-5; D is ambiguous. The sequence derives from a human donor with chronic lymphocytic leukemia. Here the sequenced sample was PBMCs, taken after 36 months of ibrutinib treatment. DNA of the CDR3: TGCGCCAGCAGCTCCACCGACTTGCAAGAGACCCAGTACTTC. Encoded protein: CASSSTDLQETQYF.